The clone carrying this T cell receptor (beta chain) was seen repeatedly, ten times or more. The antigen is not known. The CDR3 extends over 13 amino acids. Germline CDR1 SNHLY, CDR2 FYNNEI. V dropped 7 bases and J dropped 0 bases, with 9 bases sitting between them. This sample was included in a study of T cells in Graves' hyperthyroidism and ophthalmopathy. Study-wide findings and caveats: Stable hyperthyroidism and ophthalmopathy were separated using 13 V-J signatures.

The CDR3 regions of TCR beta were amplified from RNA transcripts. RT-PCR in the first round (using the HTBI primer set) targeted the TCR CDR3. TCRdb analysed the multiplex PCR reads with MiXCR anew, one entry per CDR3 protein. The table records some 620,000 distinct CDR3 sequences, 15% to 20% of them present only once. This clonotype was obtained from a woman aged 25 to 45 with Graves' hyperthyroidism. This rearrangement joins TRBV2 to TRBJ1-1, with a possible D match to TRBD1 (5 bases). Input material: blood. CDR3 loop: CASNQGMNTEAFF. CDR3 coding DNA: TGTGCCAGCAACCAGGGAATGAACACTGAAGCTTTCTTT. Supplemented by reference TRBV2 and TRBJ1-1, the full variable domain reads EPEVTQTPSHQVTQMGQEVILRCVPISNHLYFYWYRQILGQKVEFLVSFYNNEISEKSEIFDDQFSVERPDGSNFTLKIRSTKLEDSAMYFCASNQGMNTEAFFGQGTRLTVV.